The 15 T cell receptor beta chains below were found in one sample sequenced in a study of blood T cell repertoires in COVID-19. The data were produced by immunoSEQ multiplex PCR, yet TCRdb's version contains in-frame clones alone and is incomplete. This table has more than 45,000 clones, roughly 89% appearing once. Sequenced sample: peripheral blood. Receptors were obtained from a woman aged 55-70 years with COVID-19, enrolled during active disease.

CDR3 nucleotide sequence: TGCGCCAGCAGCTCCGGACTAGACTACAATGAGCAGTTCTTC. As protein: CASSSGLDYNEQFF. The chain employs TRBV5-1 and TRBJ2-1; TRBD2 agrees at 7 bases. Germline values: CDR1 SGHRS, CDR2 YFSETQ. V lost 3 bases to trimming and J lost 3 bases; unmatched junction nucleotides: 3. The CDR3 is made up of 14 amino acids.

The CDR3 loop is CSVQGYGNTIYF. The CDR3 bases are TGCAGCGTTCAGGGGTACGGAAACACCATATATTTT. The genes are TRBV29-1 and TRBJ1-3, with a weak D call TRBD1 (6 bases). Germline CDR1 SQVTM, CDR2 ANQGSEA. Deletions cut 5 bases from V and 4 bases from J, with 9 bases between. The CDR3 length is 12 residues.

The count of this clone is one. V usage is TRBV9 and J usage is TRBJ2-7; TRBD2 might be the D (5 bases). Per the germline V gene, CDR1 is SGDLS and CDR2 is YYNGEE. Trimming left V 0 bases short and J 4 bases short, with 11 bases between. There are 14 residues in the CDR3. The CDR3: CASSVAGGGYEQYF. The CDR3 coding sequence is TGTGCCAGCAGCGTAGCCGGCGGAGGTTACGAGCAGTACTTC.

The chain carries TRBV3-1 (or the pseudogene TRBV3-2) and TRBJ1-4; no definite D call. Germline values: CDR1 LGHDT, CDR2 YNNKEL (reference sequence). The CDR3 contains 14 residues. The germline V and J ends were trimmed by 4 bases and 8 bases, with 14 bases remaining between them. CDR3 loop: CASSPRTSGEKLFF. In nucleotides, the CDR3 is TGTGCCAGCAGCCCTCGGACTTCTGGGGAAAAACTGTTTTTT.

The chain uses TRBV6-5 and TRBJ1-1; TRBD1 matches at 8 bases. The CDR3 extends over 13 amino acids. Germline V gene sequence: CDR1 MNHEY, CDR2 SVGAGI. V was clipped by 4 bases and J by 12 bases; unmatched bases: 10. CDR3 nucleotides: TGTGCCAGCAGTTCCCAACGACAGGGGTCGACTTTCTTT. It codes for CASSSQRQGSTFF.

This clone has a single count. The rearrangement uses TRBV6-5 and TRBJ1-5, with D possibly matching TRBD1 (6 bases). The germline V gene encodes CDR1 MNHEY and CDR2 SVGAGI. Trimming removed 5 bases at V and 6 bases at J, with 17 bases between. The CDR3 runs 15 residues. Here the CDR3 DNA reads TGTGCCAGCAGTCGAGAGACAGGTGGTAGTCAGCCCCAGCATTTT. Encoded protein: CASSRETGGSQPQHF.

The chain employs TRBV14 and TRBJ2-1; D is possibly TRBD2 (5 bases). V lost 6 bases and J 0 bases, leaving 12 bases between the germline ends. Germline CDR1 reads SGHDN; CDR2 reads FVKESK. The CDR3 loop spans 15 amino acids. This chain's CDR3 is CASSRLPSSYNEQFF. DNA of the CDR3: TGTGCCAGCAGTCGACTACCTAGCTCCTACAATGAGCAGTTCTTC.

This sequence joins TRBV9 and TRBJ2-1, with 9 nucleotides matching TRBD1. The CDR3 covers 15 residues. Unmatched junction bases numbered 9, after V lost 4 bases and J lost 7 bases. Per germline, CDR1 SGDLS and CDR2 YYNGEE. The CDR3 DNA follows: TGTGCCAGCAGCTTAGGACAGGGGAATGGTAATGAGCAGTTCTTC. This encodes CASSLGQGNGNEQFF.

This clone turned up a few times. The rearrangement links TRBV28 to TRBJ2-7, with 9 bases that match TRBD2. Germline V CDR1 and CDR2: MDHEN, SYDVKM. The CDR3 is 14 amino acids. J was trimmed by 2 bases and V by 6 bases; bases with no gene match: 5. CDR3 coding DNA: TGTGCCAGCAGGGCTAGCGGGAACCCCTACGAGCAGTACTTC. This gives the protein CASRASGNPYEQYF.

The chain combines TRBV9 with TRBJ1-4; no clear D. The CDR3 loop spans 14 amino acids. V lost 0 bases and J 1 base, leaving 4 bases between the germline ends. Germline V gene sequence: CDR1 SGDLS, CDR2 YYNGEE. CDR3 residues: CASSVAQTNEKLFF. The CDR3 DNA sequence: TGTGCCAGCAGCGTAGCCCAAACTAATGAAAAACTGTTTTTT.

The rearrangement links TRBV5-1 to TRBJ2-7; 8 nucleotides line up with TRBD1. This CDR3 has 15 residues. CDR1 is SGHRS, CDR2 YFSETQ, per germline. V lost 0 bases to trimming and J lost 3 bases; unmatched junction nucleotides: 5. The CDR3 loop is CASSLEAGGHYEQYF. The CDR3 coding sequence is TGCGCCAGCAGCTTGGAGGCAGGGGGCCACTACGAGCAGTACTTC.

This rearrangement joins TRBV15 to TRBJ1-2, with D perhaps matching TRBD1 (6 bases). Trimming cost V 0 bases and J 8 bases, with 13 bases left between them. Germline V gene lookup returns CDR1 LNHNV and CDR2 YYDKDF (reference sequence). The CDR3 extends over 14 amino acids. The CDR3 DNA follows: TGTGCCACCAGCAGAGATCCCCAGGGGCGAGGCTACACCTTC. As protein: CATSRDPQGRGYTF.

This chain joins TRBV6-1 and TRBJ1-5; D remains ambiguous. Germline CDR1 MNHNS, CDR2 SASEGT. The CDR3 is 16 residues long. The germline V and J ends were trimmed by 4 bases and 1 base, with 14 bases remaining between them. The CDR3 nucleotides read TGTGCCAGCAGTGGAGGCAGTCAAAGGAGCAATCAGCCCCAGCATTTT. Its protein is CASSGGSQRSNQPQHF.

V usage is TRBV7-9 and J usage is TRBJ2-2; possible D gene TRBD2, 6 bases. Germline V gene sequence: CDR1 SEHNR, CDR2 FQNEAQ (reference sequence). The CDR3 is made up of 16 amino acids. V lost 5 bases and J lost 0, with 13 bases in between. DNA of the CDR3: TGTGCCAGCAGCGAATTGCCGGGAGCGAACACCGGGGAGCTGTTTTTT. This codes for CASSELPGANTGELFF.

V usage is TRBV30 and J usage is TRBJ1-4, with TRBD1 identical over 8 bases. The CDR3 is made up of 11 amino acids. Germline-derived CDR1 and CDR2 are GTSNPN and SVGIG (reference sequence). With V trimmed by 4 bases and J by 12 bases, 4 bases remained unmatched. CDR3 in DNA: TGTGCCTGGACTAACAGGGGGGAACTGTTTTTT. Translating it yields CAWTNRGELFF.